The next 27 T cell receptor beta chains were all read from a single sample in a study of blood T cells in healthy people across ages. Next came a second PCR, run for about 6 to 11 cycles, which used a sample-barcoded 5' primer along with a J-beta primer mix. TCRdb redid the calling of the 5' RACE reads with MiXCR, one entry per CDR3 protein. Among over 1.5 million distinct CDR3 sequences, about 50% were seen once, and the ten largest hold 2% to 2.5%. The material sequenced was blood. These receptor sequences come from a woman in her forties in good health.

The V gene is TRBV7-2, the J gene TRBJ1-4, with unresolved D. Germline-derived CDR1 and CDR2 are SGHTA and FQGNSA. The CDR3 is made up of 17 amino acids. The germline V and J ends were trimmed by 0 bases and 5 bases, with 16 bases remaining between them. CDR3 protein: CASSLAGRAQSNEKLFF. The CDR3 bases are TGTGCCAGCAGCTTAGCGGGAAGGGCCCAGAGCAATGAAAAACTGTTTTTT.

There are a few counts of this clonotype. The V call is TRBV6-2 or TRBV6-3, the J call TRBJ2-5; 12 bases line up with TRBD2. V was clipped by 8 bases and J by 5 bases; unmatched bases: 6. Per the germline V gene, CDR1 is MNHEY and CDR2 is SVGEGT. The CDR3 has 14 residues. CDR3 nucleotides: TGTGCCAGCCATAGGACTAGCGGGACGGAGACCCAGTACTTC. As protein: CASHRTSGTETQYF.

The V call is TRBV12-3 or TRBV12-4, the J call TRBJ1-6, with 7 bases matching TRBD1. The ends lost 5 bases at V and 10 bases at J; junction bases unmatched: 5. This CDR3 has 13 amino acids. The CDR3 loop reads CASSPQGTSPLHF. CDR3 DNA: TGTGCCAGCAGTCCACAGGGGACCTCACCCCTCCACTTT.

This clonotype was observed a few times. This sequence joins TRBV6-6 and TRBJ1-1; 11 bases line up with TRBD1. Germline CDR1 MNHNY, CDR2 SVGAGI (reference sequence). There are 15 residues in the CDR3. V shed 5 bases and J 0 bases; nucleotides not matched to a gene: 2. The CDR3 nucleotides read TGTGCCAGCAGTCGGACAGGGGGCATGAACACTGAAGCTTTCTTT. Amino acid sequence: CASSRTGGMNTEAFF.

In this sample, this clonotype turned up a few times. The CDR3 is CASSPSGGPVKETQYF. DNA for the CDR3: TGTGCCAGCAGCCCCAGTGGGGGGCCGGTTAAAGAGACCCAGTACTTC. The chain employs TRBV7-9 and TRBJ2-5; D may be TRBD1 or TRBD2 (6 bases each). Germline V gene lookup returns CDR1 SEHNR and CDR2 FQNEAQ (reference sequence). V dropped 5 bases and J dropped 3 bases, with 19 bases sitting between them. This CDR3 spans 16 amino acids.

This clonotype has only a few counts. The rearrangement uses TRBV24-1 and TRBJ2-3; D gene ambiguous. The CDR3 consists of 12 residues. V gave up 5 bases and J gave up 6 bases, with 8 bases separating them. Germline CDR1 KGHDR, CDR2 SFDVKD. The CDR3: CATSGTGDTQYF. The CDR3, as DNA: TGTGCCACCAGTGGGACCGGGGATACGCAGTATTTT.

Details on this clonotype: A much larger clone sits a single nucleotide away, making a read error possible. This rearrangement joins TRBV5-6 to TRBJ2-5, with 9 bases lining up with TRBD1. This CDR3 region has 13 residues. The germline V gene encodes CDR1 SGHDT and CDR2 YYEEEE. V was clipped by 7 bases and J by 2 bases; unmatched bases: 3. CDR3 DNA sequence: TGTGCCAGCGGACAGGGGCGGCAAGAGACCCAGTACTTC. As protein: CASGQGRQETQYF.

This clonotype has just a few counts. The CDR3 nucleotides are TGTGCCAGCAGCCGGACTAGCGTAGGGGCGGAGACCCAGTACTTC. Amino acids: CASSRTSVGAETQYF. This sequence joins TRBV3-1 and TRBJ2-5; 9 nucleotides line up with TRBD2. Germline V gives CDR1 LGHDT, CDR2 YNNKEL (reference sequence). The CDR3 has 15 residues. V trimming: 4 bases; J trimming: 5 bases; junction bases outside the gene matches: 8.

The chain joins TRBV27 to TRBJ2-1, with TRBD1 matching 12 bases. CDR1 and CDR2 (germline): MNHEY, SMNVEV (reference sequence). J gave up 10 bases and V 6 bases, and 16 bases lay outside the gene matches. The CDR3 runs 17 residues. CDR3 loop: CASSAFPGQGARGEQFF. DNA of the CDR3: TGTGCCAGCAGCGCATTCCCGGGACAGGGGGCCCGGGGCGAGCAGTTCTTC.

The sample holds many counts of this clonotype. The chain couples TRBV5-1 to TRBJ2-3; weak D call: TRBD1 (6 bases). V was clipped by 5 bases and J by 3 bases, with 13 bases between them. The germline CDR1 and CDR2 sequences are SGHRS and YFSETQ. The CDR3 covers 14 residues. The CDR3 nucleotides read TGCGCCAGCAGTGAACAGGGTGCGACAGATACGCAGTATTTT. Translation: CASSEQGATDTQYF.

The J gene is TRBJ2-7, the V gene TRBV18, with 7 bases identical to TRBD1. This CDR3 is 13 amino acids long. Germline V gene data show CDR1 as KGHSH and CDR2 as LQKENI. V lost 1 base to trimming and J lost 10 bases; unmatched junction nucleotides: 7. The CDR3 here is CASSPRTGEAQYF. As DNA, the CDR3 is TGTGCCAGCTCACCACGGACAGGCGAAGCCCAGTACTTC.

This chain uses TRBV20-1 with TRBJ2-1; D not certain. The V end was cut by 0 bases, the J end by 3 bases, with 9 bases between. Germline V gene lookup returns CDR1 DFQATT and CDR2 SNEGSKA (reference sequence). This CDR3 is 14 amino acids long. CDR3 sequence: CSAREVTSYNEQFF. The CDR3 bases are TGCAGTGCTAGAGAGGTGACCAGCTACAATGAGCAGTTCTTC.

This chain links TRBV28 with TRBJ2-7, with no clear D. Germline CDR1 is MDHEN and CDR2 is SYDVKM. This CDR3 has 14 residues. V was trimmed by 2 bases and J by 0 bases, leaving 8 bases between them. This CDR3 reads CASSLTIGSYEQYF. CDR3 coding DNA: TGTGCCAGCAGTTTAACTATCGGCTCCTACGAGCAGTACTTC.

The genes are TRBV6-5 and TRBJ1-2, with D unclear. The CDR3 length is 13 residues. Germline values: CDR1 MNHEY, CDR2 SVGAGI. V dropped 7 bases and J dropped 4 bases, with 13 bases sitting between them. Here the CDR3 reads CASTNSKIYGYTF. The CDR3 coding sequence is TGTGCCAGCACGAACAGCAAGATCTATGGCTACACCTTC.

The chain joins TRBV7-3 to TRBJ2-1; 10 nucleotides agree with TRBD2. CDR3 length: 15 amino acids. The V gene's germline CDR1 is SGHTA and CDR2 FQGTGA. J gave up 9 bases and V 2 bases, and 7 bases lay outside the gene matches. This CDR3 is CASSLQAGGPGEQFF. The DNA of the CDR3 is TGTGCCAGCAGCTTACAAGCGGGGGGGCCAGGTGAGCAGTTCTTC.

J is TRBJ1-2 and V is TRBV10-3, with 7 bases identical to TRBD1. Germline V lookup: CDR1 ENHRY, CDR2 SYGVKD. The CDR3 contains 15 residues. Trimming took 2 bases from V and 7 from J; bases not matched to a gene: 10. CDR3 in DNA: TGTGCCATCAGTGAGATATCGACAGGGCAGCGTGGCTACACCTTC. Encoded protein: CAISEISTGQRGYTF.

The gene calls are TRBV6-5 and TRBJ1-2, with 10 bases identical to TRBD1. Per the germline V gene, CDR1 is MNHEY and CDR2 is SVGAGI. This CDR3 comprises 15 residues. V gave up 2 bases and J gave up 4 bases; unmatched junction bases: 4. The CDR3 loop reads CASSYMTGGAYGYTF. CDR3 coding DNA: TGTGCCAGCAGTTACATGACAGGGGGCGCCTATGGCTACACCTTC.

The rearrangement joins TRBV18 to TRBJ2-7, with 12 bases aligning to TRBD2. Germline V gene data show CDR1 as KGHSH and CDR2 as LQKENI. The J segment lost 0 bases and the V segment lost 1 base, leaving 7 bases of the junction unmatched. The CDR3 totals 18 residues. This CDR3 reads CASSPRTSGGLNSYEQYF. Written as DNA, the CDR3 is TGTGCCAGCTCACCACGAACTAGCGGGGGGCTAAACTCCTACGAGCAGTACTTC.

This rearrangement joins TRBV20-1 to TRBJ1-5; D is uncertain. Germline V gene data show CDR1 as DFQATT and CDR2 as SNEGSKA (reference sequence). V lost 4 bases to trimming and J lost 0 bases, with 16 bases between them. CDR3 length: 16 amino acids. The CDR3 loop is CSATTRTEYSNQPQHF. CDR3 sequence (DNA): TGCAGTGCTACCACTCGGACGGAGTATAGCAATCAGCCCCAGCATTTT.

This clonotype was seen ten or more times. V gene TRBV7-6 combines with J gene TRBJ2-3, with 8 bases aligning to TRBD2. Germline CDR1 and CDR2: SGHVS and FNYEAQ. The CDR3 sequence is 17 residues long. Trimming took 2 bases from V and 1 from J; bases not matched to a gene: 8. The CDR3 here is CASSLCRGGSCTDTQYF. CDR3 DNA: TGTGCCAGCAGCTTATGCCGGGGGGGCTCTTGCACAGATACGCAGTATTTT.

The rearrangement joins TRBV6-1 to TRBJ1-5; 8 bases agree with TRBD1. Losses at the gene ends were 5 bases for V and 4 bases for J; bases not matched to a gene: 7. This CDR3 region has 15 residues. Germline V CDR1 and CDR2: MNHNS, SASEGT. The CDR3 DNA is TGTGCCAGCAGTTGGACAGGGCGCGAGAATCAGCCCCAGCATTTT. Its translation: CASSWTGRENQPQHF.

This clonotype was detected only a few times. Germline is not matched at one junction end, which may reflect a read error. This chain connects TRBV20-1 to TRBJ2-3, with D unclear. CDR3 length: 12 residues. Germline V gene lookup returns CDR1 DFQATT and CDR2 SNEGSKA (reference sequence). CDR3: CRARFNTDTQYF. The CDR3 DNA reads TGCAGGGCTAGATTCAACACAGATACGCAGTATTTT.

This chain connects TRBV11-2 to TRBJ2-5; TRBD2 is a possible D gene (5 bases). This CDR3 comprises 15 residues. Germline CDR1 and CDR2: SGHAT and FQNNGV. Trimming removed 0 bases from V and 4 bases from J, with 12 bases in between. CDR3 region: CASSLDQRSGETQYF. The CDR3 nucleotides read TGTGCCAGCAGCTTAGATCAGCGGTCGGGAGAGACCCAGTACTTC.

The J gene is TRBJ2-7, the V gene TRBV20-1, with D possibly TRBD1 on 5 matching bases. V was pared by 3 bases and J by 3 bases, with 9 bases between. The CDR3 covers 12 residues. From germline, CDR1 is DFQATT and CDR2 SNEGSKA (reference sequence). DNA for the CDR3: TGCAGTGCTAGGACAGACAACTACGAGCAGTACTTC. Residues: CSARTDNYEQYF.

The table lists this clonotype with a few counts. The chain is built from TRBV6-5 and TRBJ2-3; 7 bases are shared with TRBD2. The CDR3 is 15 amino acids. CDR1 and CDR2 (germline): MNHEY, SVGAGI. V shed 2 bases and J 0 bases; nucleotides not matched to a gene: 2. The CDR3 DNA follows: TGTGCCAGCAGTTACGACGGGGGGAGCACAGATACGCAGTATTTT. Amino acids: CASSYDGGSTDTQYF.

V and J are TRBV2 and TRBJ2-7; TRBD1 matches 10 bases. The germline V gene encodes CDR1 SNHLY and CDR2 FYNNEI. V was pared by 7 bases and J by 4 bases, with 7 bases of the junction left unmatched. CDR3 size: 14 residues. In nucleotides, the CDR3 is TGTGCCAGCAAACGGACAGGGGGTTCTTACGAGCAGTACTTC. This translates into CASKRTGGSYEQYF.

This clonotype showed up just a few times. CDR3 nucleotides: TGCAGCGTTGCCTTAGTGGAGGGGAGGGACGAGCAGTACTTC. It translates to CSVALVEGRDEQYF. V and J are TRBV29-1 and TRBJ2-7, with 7 bases aligning to TRBD2. The CDR3 contains 14 residues. The germline CDR1 and CDR2 sequences are SQVTM and ANQGSEA. Losses at the gene ends were 4 bases for V and 5 bases for J; bases not matched to a gene: 11.